Listed below are T cell receptor beta chains from one sample, sequenced in a study of T cells in Graves' hyperthyroidism and ophthalmopathy. A single record per CDR3 protein comes from TCRdb applying MiXCR to the multiplex PCR reads. The data show under 400,000 distinct CDR3 sequences, around a sixth seen once. Sequences were obtained from blood. The receptor set was obtained from a woman aged 40 to 49 with Graves' ophthalmopathy. Both conserved end residues are part of each CDR3. Fields, in order: clone size, D gene, J gene, V gene, CDR3 DNA, CDR3 protein. D genes are given only for firm matches. For some rows the clone size is stated as once, few or many, or as a class when expanded; others skip it.

many - TRBJ2-2 TRBV2 TGTGCCAGCAGTGAAGCGGCCACCGGGGAGCTGTTTTTT CASSEAATGELFF
few - TRBJ2-7 TRBV6-5 TGTGCCAGCAGTTACGCCCTAGCTCAGTACTTC CASSYALAQYF
many - TRBJ2-2 TRBV7-3 TGTGCCAGCAGCTTCGACAGAACCGGGGAGCTGTTTTTT CASSFDRTGELFF
many TRBD2 TRBJ2-7 TRBV6-5 TGTGCCAGCAGTTACAAAGCGGGAGTCGGCTACGAGCAGTACTTC CASSYKAGVGYEQYF
many TRBD2 TRBJ2-7 TRBV6-2/TRBV6-3 TGTGCCAGCAGCCAGGGACTAGCGGTTACCTCCACCTACGAGCAGTACTTC CASSQGLAVTSTYEQYF
many TRBD2 TRBJ2-7 TRBV6-2/TRBV6-3 TGTGCCAGCAGTCGAGGACTAGCGGGAGTCTACGGGCAGTACTTC CASSRGLAGVYGQYF
many TRBD1 TRBJ2-4 TRBV7-2 TGTGCCAGCAGCTCCGGGACAGGGGCGAAAGCCAAAAACATTCAGTACTTC CASSSGTGAKAKNIQYF
- TRBD2 TRBJ2-5 TRBV3-1 TGTGCCAGCAGCCAGGGACTAGAAAAAGAGACCCAGTACTTC CASSQGLEKETQYF
- TRBD2 TRBJ2-4 TRBV12-3/TRBV12-4 TGTGCCAGCAGTTGGGCAGCGGGAGGGTTAATTCACCTAGCCAAAAACATTCAGTACTTC CASSWAAGGLIHLAKNIQYF
many TRBD1 TRBJ2-2 TRBV4-1 TGCGCCAGCAGCCAAGATCAGCAGGGGGCGCAGGGCGGGGAGCTGTTTTTT CASSQDQQGAQGGELFF
many - TRBJ2-7 TRBV20-1 TGCAGTGCTAGAGATCTGTTTGGCAGCGGACCCTACGAGCAGTACTTC CSARDLFGSGPYEQYF
- TRBD2 TRBJ2-7 TRBV12-3/TRBV12-4 TGTGCCAGCAGTTTAAGGGATAGCGGACTAGCGGGAGTTAACGAGCAGTACTTC CASSLRDSGLAGVNEQYF
- - TRBJ1-5 TRBV18 TGTGCCAGCTCACCAGGGGGACCCGCATCCAAACAGCCCCAGCATTTT CASSPGGPASKQPQHF
once - TRBJ2-5 TRBV28 TGTGCCAGCACGAGGGACTTAGGGGGGCAAGAGACCCAGTACTTC CASTRDLGGQETQYF
many - TRBJ2-5 TRBV20-1 TGCAGTTCTAGGGGCGGGGACGCGGCCCAGTACTTC CSSRGGDAAQYF
many - TRBJ2-7 TRBV7-2 TGTGCCAGCAGCTTAAGCGCGGGCTCCTACGAGCAGTACTTC CASSLSAGSYEQYF
many - TRBJ1-1 TRBV20-1 TGCAGTGCTAGAGGCCATAAGAACACTGAAGCTTTCTTT CSARGHKNTEAFF
many TRBD1 TRBJ1-2 TRBV6-1 TGTGCCAGCAGGGACAGGGGGCGGTTTGATGGCTACACCTTC CASRDRGRFDGYTF
many - TRBJ2-7 TRBV12-3/TRBV12-4 TGTGCCAGCAGTCCCAGCCCGGGGGCTAGGGCGAGCTACGAGCAGTACTTC CASSPSPGARASYEQYF
many - TRBJ2-5 TRBV10-3 TGTGCCATCAGTGAGTCGTCCGGACAAGAGACCCAGTACTTC CAISESSGQETQYF
many - TRBJ2-3 TRBV7-2 TGTGCAAGCGCCGAAGGAGATACGCAGTATTTT CASAEGDTQYF
many TRBD1 TRBJ1-1 TRBV19 TGTGCCAGTATAGGGACAGGGTCGTCGAACACTGAAGCTTTCTTT CASIGTGSSNTEAFF
many - TRBJ1-1 TRBV4-1 TGCGCCAGCAGCGTGACAGGTGGGAACACTGAAGCTTTCTTT CASSVTGGNTEAFF
many TRBD2 TRBJ2-2 TRBV9 TGTGCCAGCAGCTACTCAGTACTAGCGGAGAACACCGGGGAGCTGTTTTTT CASSYSVLAENTGELFF
many - TRBJ2-7 TRBV6-1 TGTGCCAGCAGCGACTTCGGCTATTCCTACGAGCAGTACTTC CASSDFGYSYEQYF
few - TRBJ2-4 TRBV28 TGTGCCAGCAGTTTACAGAGTCTAGGAAACATTCAGTACTTC CASSLQSLGNIQYF
many TRBD1 TRBJ1-1 TRBV11-2 TGTGCCAGCAGCTCGGGACAGGGGCGGTCGACTGAAGCTTTCTTT CASSSGQGRSTEAFF
many - TRBJ1-2 TRBV9 TGTGCCAGCAGCGTAAGACTGTCTGGGGGCTACACCTTC CASSVRLSGGYTF
many - TRBJ2-7 TRBV7-9 TGTGCCAGCAGCTCGAACTCCGGGTCCGGCTCCCCGAACTTC CASSSNSGSGSPNF
few TRBD1 TRBJ1-1 TRBV6-1 TGTGCCAGCAGACGGACTGGACAGGCGAACACTGAAGCTTTCTTT CASRRTGQANTEAFF
- TRBD1 TRBJ1-1 TRBV6-2/TRBV6-3 TGTGCCAGCAGTCGCACAGGGGGCGCGGGCACTGAAGCTTTCTTT CASSRTGGAGTEAFF
- - TRBJ2-7 TRBV29-1 TGCAGCGTTGAAAATACCTCCTACGAGCAGTACTTC CSVENTSYEQYF
- - TRBJ1-1 TRBV7-9 TGTGCCAGCAGGATACTAGGACGGCAGAACACTGAAGCTTTCTTT CASRILGRQNTEAFF
many - TRBJ2-7 TRBV29-1 TGCAGCGTTGTTTTGAACGGTCGAAGCTCCTACGAGCAGTACTTC CSVVLNGRSSYEQYF
- - TRBJ2-7 TRBV15 TGTGCCACCAGCACTGGACAGTCCGAGCAGTACTTC CATSTGQSEQYF
many TRBD1 TRBJ1-6 TRBV30 TGTGCCTGGAGCGGAGGGGGCGCGTATCTCCACTTT CAWSGGGAYLHF
- TRBD2 TRBJ2-5 TRBV7-2 TGTGCCAGCAGCTTCGCGGGGGGCCAAGAGACCCAGTACTTC CASSFAGGQETQYF
many TRBD1 TRBJ1-2 TRBV4-3 TGCGCCAGCAGCCAAGACCGGACAGGGGGCAACTATGGCTACACCTTC CASSQDRTGGNYGYTF
few - TRBJ1-2 TRBV6-1 TGTGCCAGCAGACCAATCGCAGGGGCGGAAGGCTACATCTTC CASRPIAGAEGYIF
few TRBD1 TRBJ2-7 TRBV4-3 TGCGCCAGCAGCCAAGATGAGGGGGCGGGTGAGCAGTACTTC CASSQDEGAGEQYF
- - TRBJ1-1 TRBV28 TGTGCCAGCAGTTTACCTCAGGGATCAGCTTTCTTT CASSLPQGSAFF
many - TRBJ2-7 TRBV28 TGTGCCACCACGGAGGACAGTCCCTACGAGCAGTACTTC CATTEDSPYEQYF